These 20 T cell receptor beta chains came from one sample sequenced in a study of T-cell reconstitution after alpha-beta-depleted transplantation in children. Preparation of the TCRbeta library used unique molecular identifiers. MiXCR, run by TCRdb on the PCR reads, gives a single entry per CDR3 protein. The sample lists about 690,000 distinct CDR3 sequences, roughly 15% occurring once. The specimen comprised PBMCs from the stem cell graft donor, sampled from the stem cell graft. The receptors stem from a human donor who donated a stem cell graft to a child with acute myeloid leukemia.

This clonotype was seen ten or more times. The chain uses TRBV4-3 and TRBJ2-7; 12 nucleotides line up with TRBD2. The CDR3 has 16 residues. Germline V gene data show CDR1 as LGHNA and CDR2 as YSLEER. The junction had 7 bases not matched to a gene; V was cut back by 0 bases and J by 7 bases. CDR3 sequence: CASSQDLGLAGREQYF. The CDR3 coding sequence is TGCGCCAGCAGCCAAGATCTAGGACTAGCGGGACGGGAGCAGTACTTC.

A remark on this clonotype: A much larger clone differs by one base, so this may be a read error. The genes are TRBV29-1 and TRBJ1-4, with no clear D. CDR3 length: 13 amino acids. CDR1 and CDR2 from the germline V gene are SQVTM and ANQGSEA. Trimming took off 0 bases at V and 3 bases at J, with 5 bases between the two ends. Here the CDR3 DNA reads TGCAGCGTTGAAGAGGATTCTAATGAAAAACTGTTTTTT. Encoded protein: CSVEEDSNEKLFF. Together with reference TRBV29-1 and TRBJ1-4, the CDR3 gives the full variable domain: SAVISQKPSRDICQRGTSLTIQCQVDSQVTMMFWYRQQPGQSLTLIATANQGSEATYESGFVIDKFPISRPNLTFSTLTVSNMSPEDSSIYLCSVEEDSNEKLFFGSGTQLSVL.

This clonotype was picked up many times. This chain uses TRBV25-1 with TRBJ1-1; a possible D gene is TRBD1 (5 bases). The CDR3 loop spans 11 amino acids. The V end was cut by 11 bases, the J end by 1 base, with 8 bases between. Germline CDR1 is MGHDK and CDR2 is SYGVNS. CDR3 bases: TGTGCCTCCGGGGGGAACACTGAAGCTTTCTTT. It translates to CASGGNTEAFF. Looking up the rest from reference TRBV25-1 and TRBJ1-1 gives the full variable domain: EADIYQTPRYLVIGTGKKITLECSQTMGHDKMYWYQQDPGMELHLIHYSYGVNSTEKGDLSSESTVSRIRTEHFPLTLESARPSHTSQYLCASGGNTEAFFGQGTRLTVV.

The chain links TRBV5-1 to TRBJ1-1; TRBD1 matches at 7 bases. This CDR3 has 17 amino acids. CDR1 is SGHRS and CDR2 is YFSETQ in the germline V gene. Trimming at V came to 0 bases and at J to 6 bases, leaving 14 bases not matched to a gene. DNA for the CDR3: TGCGCCAGCAGCTTGGAGGTGGCGGGGACAGAGGCCGCTGAAGCTTTCTTT. This encodes CASSLEVAGTEAAEAFF.

This clonotype was picked up many times. This chain connects TRBV20-1 to TRBJ1-1, with TRBD1 matching over 8 bases. Trimming at V came to 6 bases and at J to 0 bases, leaving 3 bases not matched to a gene. Per germline, CDR1 DFQATT and CDR2 SNEGSKA (reference sequence). The CDR3 has 13 residues. The CDR3 DNA reads as TGCAGTGCGCCCAGGGGGCTGAACACTGAAGCTTTCTTT. Its translation is CSAPRGLNTEAFF.

This clonotype was seen only once. The gene calls are TRBV7-2 and TRBJ2-2, with D possibly being TRBD1 (5 bases). The germline V gene has CDR1 SGHTA and CDR2 FQGNSA. The CDR3 runs 15 residues. Between the trimmed V and J ends, which lost 5 bases and 1 base, there was a span of 11 bases. The chain's CDR3 is CASSRFGQNTGELFF. As DNA, the CDR3 is TGTGCCAGCAGCAGATTTGGACAGAACACCGGGGAGCTGTTTTTT.

This clonotype has more than one count but fewer than ten. CDR3 in amino acids: CASSRVEETQYF. CDR3 sequence (DNA): TGTGCCAGCAGCCGGGTCGAAGAGACCCAGTACTTC. The chain employs TRBV12-3 or TRBV12-4 and TRBJ2-5; D not resolved. The CDR3 extends over 12 amino acids. V shed 6 bases and J shed 3 bases, with 8 bases lying between them.

This clonotype was seen at least ten times. The rearrangement uses TRBV29-1 and TRBJ2-1; a weak D match, TRBD1 (7 bases). CDR1 is SQVTM and CDR2 is ANQGSEA in the germline V gene. Trimming took off 5 bases at V and 8 bases at J, with 16 bases between the two ends. The length of the CDR3 is 13 residues. The CDR3 DNA follows: TGCAGCGTTTTGAGACAGGGCGGGGATGAGCAGTTCTTC. This sequence encodes CSVLRQGGDEQFF.

This clonotype turned up a few times. The chain employs TRBV7-2 and TRBJ2-2; TRBD1 might be the D (5 bases). V was trimmed by 2 bases and J by 6 bases, leaving 13 bases between them. Per the germline V gene, CDR1 is SGHTA and CDR2 is FQGNSA. The CDR3 extends over 15 amino acids. The CDR3 DNA reads TGTGCCAGCAGCTTATCCTCTACAGGCTCCGGGGAGCTGTTTTTT. Translating it yields CASSLSSTGSGELFF. The whole variable domain, remainder taken from reference TRBV7-2 and TRBJ2-2, is GAGVSQSPSNKVTEKGKDVELRCDPISGHTALYWYRQSLGQGLEFLIYFQGNSAPDKSGLPSDRFSAERTGGSVSTLTIQRTQQEDSAVYLCASSLSSTGSGELFFGEGSRLTVL.

Regarding this clonotype: A single base separates this from a much larger clone, so it may be a read error. The V gene is TRBV20-1, the J gene TRBJ1-1; D uncertain. The CDR3 spans 14 residues. Germline loops: CDR1 DFQATT, CDR2 SNEGSKA (reference sequence). The germline V and J ends were trimmed by 0 bases and 3 bases, with 11 bases remaining between them. The CDR3 here is CSARDLSADTEAFF. The CDR3 DNA reads as TGCAGTGCTAGAGATCTCTCCGCGGACACTGAAGCTTTCTTT.

The count of this clonotype is one. The V gene is TRBV4-3, the J gene TRBJ2-7; a weak D match, TRBD1 (7 bases). The CDR3 covers 17 residues. The germline gives CDR1 LGHNA, CDR2 YSLEER. V was cut by 4 bases and J by 4 bases, with 23 bases left in between. CDR3 in amino acids: CASSRGQASGVGYEQYF. CDR3 DNA: TGCGCCAGCAGCCGAGGACAGGCCTCGGGAGTTGGGTACGAGCAGTACTTC.

The gene calls are TRBV30 and TRBJ1-2; 9 bases map to TRBD1. The V gene's germline CDR1 is GTSNPN and CDR2 SVGIG (reference sequence). The CDR3 is 13 residues long. The J segment lost 4 bases and the V segment lost 3 bases, leaving 3 bases of the junction unmatched. CDR3 protein: CAWRTGGVYGYTF. In DNA, the CDR3 is TGTGCCTGGAGAACAGGGGGCGTCTATGGCTACACCTTC.

This clonotype was seen only a few times. The chain recombines TRBV5-5 with TRBJ1-1; D perhaps matches TRBD1 (5 bases). CDR1 is SGHKS and CDR2 is YYEKEE in the germline V gene (reference sequence). V lost 5 bases, J lost 3 bases, and 11 bases lay in between. The CDR3 is 13 residues long. CDR3 loop: CASRIPGYTEAFF. CDR3 bases: TGTGCCAGCAGAATCCCAGGGTACACTGAAGCTTTCTTT. Looking up the rest from reference TRBV5-5 and TRBJ1-1 gives the full variable domain: DAGVTQSPTHLIKTRGQQVTLRCSPISGHKSVSWYQQVLGQGPQFIFQYYEKEERGRGNFPDRFSARQFPNYSSELNVNALLLGDSALYLCASRIPGYTEAFFGQGTRLTVV.

In this sample, this clonotype turned up many times. This chain joins TRBV12-3 or TRBV12-4 and TRBJ1-5; D remains ambiguous. The CDR3 is 12 residues long. V gave up 6 bases and J gave up 8 bases, with 11 bases separating them. CDR3 region: CASREGSKPQHF. CDR3 nucleotide sequence: TGTGCCAGCAGGGAAGGGTCAAAGCCCCAGCATTTT.

This clonotype was detected only a few times. This chain joins TRBV12-3 or TRBV12-4 and TRBJ1-2; D is undetermined. The V and J ends lost 7 bases and 3 bases respectively, with 15 bases between them. The CDR3 is 14 amino acids. The CDR3 spells CASTIGLADYGYTF. The CDR3 DNA is TGTGCCAGCACCATCGGGTTAGCGGACTATGGCTACACCTTC.

This clonotype was seen more than once but under ten times. This sequence joins TRBV20-1 and TRBJ1-3; the match to TRBD1 covers 7 bases. J gave up 4 bases and V 5 bases, and 5 bases lay outside the gene matches. Per germline, CDR1 DFQATT and CDR2 SNEGSKA (reference sequence). This CDR3 spans 13 amino acids. The DNA of the CDR3 is TGCAGTGCTCAGGGGGAGGGGGGAAACACCATATATTTT. This translates into CSAQGEGGNTIYF.

This clonotype was counted a few times. The chain combines TRBV28 with TRBJ1-1; TRBD1 is a possible D gene (6 bases). Per germline, CDR1 MDHEN and CDR2 SYDVKM. V gave up 6 bases and J gave up 1 base, with 12 bases separating them. The CDR3 consists of 14 residues. CDR3 residues: CASREGHRNTEAFF. The CDR3 DNA reads TGTGCCAGCAGGGAGGGACATAGGAACACTGAAGCTTTCTTT.

Worth noting for this clonotype: This could be a read error, since a much larger clone is one nucleotide away. The chain recombines TRBV7-6 with TRBJ1-1; 9 nucleotides match TRBD1. Germline CDR1 is SGHVS and CDR2 is FNYEAQ. This CDR3 region has 17 residues. CDR3 DNA sequence: TGTGCCAGCAGCTTAGCGTGGGGGGACAGGGCCCACACTGGAGCTTTCTTT. Residues: CASSLAWGDRAHTGAFF.

This chain connects TRBV10-3 to TRBJ2-1, with unresolved D. CDR3 length: 14 amino acids. The V gene lost 2 bases and the J gene lost 7 bases, with 12 bases spanning the gap. CDR1 is ENHRY and CDR2 is SYGVKD in the germline V gene. The CDR3 nucleotides read TGTGCCATCAGTGAGAGCCTCGGGTGGAATGAGCAGTTCTTC. Its translation is CAISESLGWNEQFF.

There are many counts of this clonotype. The V call is TRBV20-1, the J call TRBJ2-1; 9 nucleotides align to TRBD1. Looked up from germline, CDR1 is DFQATT and CDR2 is SNEGSKA (reference sequence). The CDR3 sequence is 14 residues long. V lost 6 bases to trimming and J lost 9 bases; unmatched junction nucleotides: 12. CDR3 DNA: TGCAGTGCAACCATGGGACAGGGCGCTCCTGAGCAGTTCTTC. Amino acids: CSATMGQGAPEQFF.